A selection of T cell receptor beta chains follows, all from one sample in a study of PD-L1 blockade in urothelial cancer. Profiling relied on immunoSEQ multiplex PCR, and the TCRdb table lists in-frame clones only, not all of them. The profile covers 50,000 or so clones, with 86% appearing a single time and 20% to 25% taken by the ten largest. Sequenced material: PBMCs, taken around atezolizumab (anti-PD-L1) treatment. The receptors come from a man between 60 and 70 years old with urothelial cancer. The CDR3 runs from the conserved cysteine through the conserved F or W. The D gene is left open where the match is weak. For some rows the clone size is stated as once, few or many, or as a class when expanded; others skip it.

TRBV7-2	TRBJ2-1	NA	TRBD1	CASSLFNQGAQNEQFF	TGTGCCAGCAGCTTATTTAACCAGGGGGCGCAAAATGAGCAGTTCTTC
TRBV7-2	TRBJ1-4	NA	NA	CASSLSFPPTNEKLFF	TGTGCCAGCAGCTTATCTTTTCCCCCAACTAATGAAAAACTGTTTTTT
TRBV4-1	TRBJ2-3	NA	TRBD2	CASSQDGGRVGTDTQYF	TGCGCCAGCAGCCAAGATGGGGGGAGGGTGGGAACAGATACGCAGTATTTT
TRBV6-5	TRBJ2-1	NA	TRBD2	CASALGLAIDEQFF	TGTGCCAGCGCCCTGGGACTAGCGATAGATGAGCAGTTCTTC
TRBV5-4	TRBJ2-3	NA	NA	CASRPKLADYTDTQYF	TGTGCCAGCAGACCGAAACTAGCCGACTACACAGATACGCAGTATTTT
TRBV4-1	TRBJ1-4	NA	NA	CASSRRESTNEKLFF	TGCGCCAGCAGTAGGCGGGAGTCAACTAATGAAAAACTGTTTTTT
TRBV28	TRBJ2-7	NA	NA	CASSLTGVYEQYF	TGTGCCAGCAGTTTAACGGGAGTGTACGAGCAGTACTTC
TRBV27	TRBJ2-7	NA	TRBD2	CASSFRKSPGLAGGATYEQYF	TGTGCCAGCAGTTTCCGGAAATCGCCGGGACTAGCGGGAGGTGCTACCTACGAGCAGTACTTC
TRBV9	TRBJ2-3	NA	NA	CASSVGGFRFSTDTQYF	TGTGCCAGCAGCGTAGGAGGGTTTAGGTTTAGCACAGATACGCAGTATTTT
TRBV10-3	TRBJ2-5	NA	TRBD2	CAIRASGGEETQYF	TGTGCCATCCGCGCTAGCGGGGGGGAAGAGACCCAGTACTTC
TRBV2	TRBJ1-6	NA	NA	CAGGYRGPPPLHF	TGTGCCGGGGGCTACAGAGGACCCCCACCCCTCCACTTT
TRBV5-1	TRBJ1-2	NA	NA	CASSRPGQEYGYTF	TGCGCCAGCAGCCGCCCGGGACAAGAATATGGCTACACCTTC
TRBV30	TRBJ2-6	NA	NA	CAWRWPSPGANVLTF	TGTGCCTGGAGGTGGCCCTCTCCTGGGGCCAACGTCCTGACTTTC
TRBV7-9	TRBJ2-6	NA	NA	CASSLARVVGVLTF	TGTGCCAGCAGCTTAGCCAGGGTGGTAGGCGTCCTGACTTTC
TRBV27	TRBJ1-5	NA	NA	CASSSARSSNQPQHF	TGTGCCAGCAGTTCTGCCCGGTCTAGCAATCAGCCCCAGCATTTT
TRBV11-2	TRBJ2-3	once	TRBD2	CASSLERLAGGRKGGYTQYF	TGTGCCAGCAGCTTAGAGCGTCTCGCGGGGGGTCGAAAGGGGGGATATACGCAGTATTTT
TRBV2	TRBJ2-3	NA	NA	CASSESFRGADTQYF	TGTGCCAGCAGTGAATCCTTCAGGGGGGCAGATACGCAGTATTTT
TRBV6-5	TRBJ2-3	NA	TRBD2	CASKAGGPVTDTQYF	TGTGCCAGCAAGGCGGGGGGGCCTGTCACAGATACGCAGTATTTT
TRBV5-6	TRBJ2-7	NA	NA	CASSLTGTPYEQYF	TGTGCCAGCAGCTTGACGGGAACCCCTTACGAGCAGTACTTC
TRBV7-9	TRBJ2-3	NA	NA	CASSLGEAWVQYF	TGTGCCAGCAGCTTAGGGGAGGCTTGGGTGCAGTATTTT
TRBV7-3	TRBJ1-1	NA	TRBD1	CASSLTQGARVEAFF	TGTGCCAGCAGCTTAACGCAGGGGGCCCGGGTTGAAGCTTTCTTT
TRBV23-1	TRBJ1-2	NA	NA	CASSLHGQRWGYTF	TGCGCCAGCAGTCTACACGGACAGAGATGGGGCTACACCTTC
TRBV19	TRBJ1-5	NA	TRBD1	CASTPSRDSPPQHF	TGTGCCAGTACCCCCTCCCGGGACAGTCCTCCCCAGCATTTT
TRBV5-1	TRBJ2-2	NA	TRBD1	CASSLRDRNTGELFF	TGCGCCAGCAGCCTCCGGGACAGGAACACCGGGGAGCTGTTTTTT
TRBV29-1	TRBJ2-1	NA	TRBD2	CSVDRGLLAGVISYNEQFF	TGCAGCGTTGACAGGGGGCTACTAGCGGGAGTTATCTCCTACAATGAGCAGTTCTTC
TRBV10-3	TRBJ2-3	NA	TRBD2	CAISIGTSGTDTQYF	TGTGCCATCAGCATCGGGACTAGCGGCACAGATACGCAGTATTTT
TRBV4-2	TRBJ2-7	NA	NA	CASSQHGTEAYEQYF	TGTGCCAGCAGCCAACACGGGACTGAAGCCTACGAGCAGTACTTC
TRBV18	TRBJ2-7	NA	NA	CASSPGTSYEQYF	TGTGCCAGCTCACCGGGGACATCCTACGAGCAGTACTTC
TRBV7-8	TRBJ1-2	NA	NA	CASGRTSNYGYTF	TGTGCCAGCGGCAGGACTTCTAACTATGGCTACACCTTC
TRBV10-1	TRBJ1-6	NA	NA	CASSEAGRNSPLHF	TGCGCCAGCAGTGAGGCAGGGCGGAATTCACCCCTCCACTTT
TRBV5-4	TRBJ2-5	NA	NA	CASSLEVRPREETQYF	TGTGCCAGCAGCTTGGAAGTTCGTCCCCGGGAGGAGACCCAGTACTTC
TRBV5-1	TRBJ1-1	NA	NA	CASRSEGPNTEAFF	TGCGCCAGTAGGTCTGAGGGCCCGAACACTGAAGCTTTCTTT
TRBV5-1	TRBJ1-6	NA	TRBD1	CASSPSTLTGMKNSPLHF	TGCGCCAGCAGCCCCAGCACTCTGACAGGGATGAAGAATTCACCCCTCCACTTT
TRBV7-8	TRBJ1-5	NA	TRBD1	CASSARAGGLSQPQHF	TGTGCCAGCAGCGCGCGGGCAGGGGGCCTAAGTCAGCCCCAGCATTTT
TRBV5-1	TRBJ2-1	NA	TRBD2	CASSLGRGGDEQFF	TGCGCCAGCAGCCTGGGGAGGGGAGGAGATGAGCAGTTCTTC
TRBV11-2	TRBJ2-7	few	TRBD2	CASSLEDRTSGSLGEQYF	TGTGCCAGCAGCTTAGAGGATCGGACTAGCGGGAGTTTAGGCGAGCAGTACTTC
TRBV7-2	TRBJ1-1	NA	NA	CASSVQVNTEAFF	TGTGCCAGCAGCGTACAGGTGAACACTGAAGCTTTCTTT
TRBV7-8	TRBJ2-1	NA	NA	CASSSRRRGLYNEQFF	TGTGCCAGCAGCTCCCGACGGAGGGGTTTATACAATGAGCAGTTCTTC
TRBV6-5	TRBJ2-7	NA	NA	CASSVTWSSYEQYF	TGTGCCAGCAGCGTTACGTGGAGCTCCTACGAGCAGTACTTC
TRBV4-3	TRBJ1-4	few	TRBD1	CASSQEHLARGANEKLFF	TGCGCCAGCAGCCAAGAACACTTGGCCAGGGGGGCTAATGAAAAACTGTTTTTT
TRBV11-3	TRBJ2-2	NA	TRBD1	CASSLEQGYTGELFF	TGTGCCAGCAGCTTAGAACAGGGGTACACCGGGGAGCTGTTTTTT
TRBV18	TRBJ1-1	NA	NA	CASSQRPGNTEAFF	TGTGCCAGCTCACAACGCCCGGGGAACACTGAAGCTTTCTTT
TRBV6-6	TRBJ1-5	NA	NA	CASTSAGGGQPQHF	TGTGCCAGCACTTCGGCTGGGGGAGGTCAGCCCCAGCATTTT
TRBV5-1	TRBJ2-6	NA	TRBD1	CASRHGTGPSGANVLTF	TGCGCCAGCAGGCACGGGACAGGCCCATCTGGGGCCAACGTCCTGACTTTC
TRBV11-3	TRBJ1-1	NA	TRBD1	CASSRDRDTEAFF	TGTGCCAGCAGCCGGGACAGGGACACTGAAGCTTTCTTT
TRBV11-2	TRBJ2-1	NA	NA	CASSDVQFEVYNEQFF	TGTGCCAGCAGTGACGTTCAGTTTGAGGTATACAATGAGCAGTTCTTC
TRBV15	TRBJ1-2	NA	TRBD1	CATSRVVDRGGGYTF	TGTGCCACCAGCAGAGTCGTGGACAGGGGAGGAGGCTACACCTTC
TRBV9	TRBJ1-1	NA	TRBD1	CASKRVGQGTEAFF	TGTGCCAGTAAGCGCGTGGGACAGGGGACTGAAGCTTTCTTT
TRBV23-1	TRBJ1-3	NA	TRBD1	CASSWGPGQYPNTIYF	TGCGCCAGCAGTTGGGGACCGGGACAGTACCCAAACACCATATATTTT
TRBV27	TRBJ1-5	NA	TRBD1	CASSPGQGAGQPQHF	TGTGCCAGCAGTCCGGGACAGGGGGCAGGGCAGCCCCAGCATTTT
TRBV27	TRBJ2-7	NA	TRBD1	CASNMAGTGGYEQYF	TGTGCCAGCAATATGGCCGGGACAGGGGGCTACGAGCAGTACTTC
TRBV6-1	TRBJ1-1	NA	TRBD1	CASSEGEDRGTEAFF	TGTGCCAGCAGTGAAGGTGAGGACAGGGGGACTGAAGCTTTCTTT
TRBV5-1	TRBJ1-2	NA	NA	CASSGGGAAGYGYTF	TGCGCCAGCAGCGGGGGGGGCGCGGCGGGCTATGGCTACACCTTC